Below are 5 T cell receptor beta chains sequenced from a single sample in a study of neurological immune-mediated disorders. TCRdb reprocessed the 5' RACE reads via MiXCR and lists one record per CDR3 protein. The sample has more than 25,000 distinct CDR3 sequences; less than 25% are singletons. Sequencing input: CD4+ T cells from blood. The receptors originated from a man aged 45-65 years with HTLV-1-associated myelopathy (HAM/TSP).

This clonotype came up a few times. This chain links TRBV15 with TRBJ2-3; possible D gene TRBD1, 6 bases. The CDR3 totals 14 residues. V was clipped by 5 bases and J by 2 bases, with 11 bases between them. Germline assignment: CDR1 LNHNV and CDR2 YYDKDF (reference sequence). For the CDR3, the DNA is TGTGCCACCAGCTCCGGACAGACCACAGATACGCAGTATTTT. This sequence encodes CATSSGQTTDTQYF.

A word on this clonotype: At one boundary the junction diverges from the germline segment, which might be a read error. CDR3 region: CANSQGGQGIYEQYF. The CDR3 region has the DNA TGCGCCAACAGCCAAGGAGGACAGGGTATTTACGAGCAGTACTTC. The V gene is TRBV4-1, the J gene TRBJ2-7, with 8 bases matching TRBD1. CDR1 and CDR2 from the germline V gene are MGHRA and YSYEKL. There are 15 residues in the CDR3.

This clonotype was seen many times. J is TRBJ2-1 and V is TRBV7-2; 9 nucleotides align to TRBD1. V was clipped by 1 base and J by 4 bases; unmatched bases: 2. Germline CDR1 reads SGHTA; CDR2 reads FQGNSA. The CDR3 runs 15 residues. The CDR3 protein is CASSLGGTGYNEQFF. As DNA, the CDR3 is TGTGCCAGCAGCTTAGGAGGGACAGGGTACAATGAGCAGTTCTTC. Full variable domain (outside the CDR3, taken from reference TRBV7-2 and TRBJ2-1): GAGVSQSPSNKVTEKGKDVELRCDPISGHTALYWYRQSLGQGLEFLIYFQGNSAPDKSGLPSDRFSAERTGGSVSTLTIQRTQQEDSAVYLCASSLGGTGYNEQFFGPGTRLTVL.

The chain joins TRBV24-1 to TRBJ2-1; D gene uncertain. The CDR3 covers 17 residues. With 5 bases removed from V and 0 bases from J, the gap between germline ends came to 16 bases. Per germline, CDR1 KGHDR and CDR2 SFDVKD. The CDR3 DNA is TGTGCCACCAGTGGAGACCAGTCTCTTACCTCCTACAATGAGCAGTTCTTC. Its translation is CATSGDQSLTSYNEQFF.

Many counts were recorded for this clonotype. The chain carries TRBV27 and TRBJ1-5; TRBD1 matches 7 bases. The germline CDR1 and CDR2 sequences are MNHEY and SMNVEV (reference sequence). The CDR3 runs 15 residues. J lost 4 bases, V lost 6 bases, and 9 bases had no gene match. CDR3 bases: TGTGCCAGCAGCCCCCGGGGGACAGTAAATCAGCCCCAGCATTTT. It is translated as CASSPRGTVNQPQHF.